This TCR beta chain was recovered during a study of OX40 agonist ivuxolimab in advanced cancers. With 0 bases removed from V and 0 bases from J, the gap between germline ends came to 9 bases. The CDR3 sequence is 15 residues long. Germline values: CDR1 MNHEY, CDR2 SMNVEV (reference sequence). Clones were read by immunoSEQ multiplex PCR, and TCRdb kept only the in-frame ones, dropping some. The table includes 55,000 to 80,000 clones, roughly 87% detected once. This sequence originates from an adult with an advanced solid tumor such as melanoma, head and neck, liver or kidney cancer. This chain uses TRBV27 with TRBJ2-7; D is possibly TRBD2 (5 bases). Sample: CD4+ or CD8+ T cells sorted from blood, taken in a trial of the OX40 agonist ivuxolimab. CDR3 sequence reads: CASSLSSGSSYEQYF. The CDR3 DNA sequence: TGTGCCAGCAGTTTATCGTCGGGATCCTCCTACGAGCAGTACTTC.